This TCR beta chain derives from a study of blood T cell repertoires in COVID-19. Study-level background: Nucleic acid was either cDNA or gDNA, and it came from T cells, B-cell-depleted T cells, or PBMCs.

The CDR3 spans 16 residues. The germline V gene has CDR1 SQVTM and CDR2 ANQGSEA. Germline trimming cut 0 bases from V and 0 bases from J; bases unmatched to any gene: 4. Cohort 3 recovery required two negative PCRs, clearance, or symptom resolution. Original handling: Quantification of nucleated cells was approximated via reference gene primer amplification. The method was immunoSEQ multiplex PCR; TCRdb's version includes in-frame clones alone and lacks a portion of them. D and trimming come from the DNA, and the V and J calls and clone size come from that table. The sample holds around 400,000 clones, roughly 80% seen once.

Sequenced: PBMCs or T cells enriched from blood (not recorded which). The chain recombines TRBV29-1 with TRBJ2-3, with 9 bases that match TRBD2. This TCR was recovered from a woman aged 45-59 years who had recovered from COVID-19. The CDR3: CSVEDYGTSSTDTQYF. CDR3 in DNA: TGCAGCGTTGAAGATTACGGGACTAGCAGCACAGATACGCAGTATTTT.